Below are 13 T cell receptor beta chains sequenced from a single sample in a study of blood T cell repertoires in COVID-19. The method was immunoSEQ multiplex PCR; TCRdb's version includes in-frame clones alone and lacks a portion of them. The sample consists of roughly 200,000 clones, roughly nine tenths of them appearing once. The sequencing sample was made of PBMCs or T cells enriched from blood (not recorded which). These receptors all stem from a woman aged 25 to 45 with acute COVID-19.

The V and J genes are TRBV27 and TRBJ2-2, with D maybe TRBD2 (5 bases). Per the germline V gene, CDR1 is MNHEY and CDR2 is SMNVEV (reference sequence). The CDR3 consists of 16 residues. With 0 bases removed from V and 4 bases from J, the gap between germline ends came to 12 bases. CDR3: CASSLSFGVSTGELFF. Written as DNA, the CDR3 is TGTGCCAGCAGTTTATCGTTCGGGGTCTCCACCGGGGAGCTGTTTTTT.

V gene TRBV7-9 combines with J gene TRBJ2-1, with 10 positions matching TRBD2. Per germline, CDR1 SEHNR and CDR2 FQNEAQ (reference sequence). The CDR3 has 13 residues. J lost 15 bases, V lost 5 bases, and 10 bases had no gene match. The CDR3, as DNA: TGTGCCAGCAGCCTAGGGGCCCGACTAGCGGGGTTCTTC. This encodes CASSLGARLAGFF.

This chain joins TRBV30 and TRBJ1-5; no definite D call. Germline values: CDR1 GTSNPN, CDR2 SVGIG (reference sequence). V was pared by 1 base and J by 0 bases, with 13 bases between. CDR3 length: 16 residues. The CDR3 loop reads CAWSGARYDSNQPQHF. CDR3 DNA sequence: TGTGCCTGGAGTGGAGCCAGGTATGATAGCAATCAGCCCCAGCATTTT.

For the CDR3, the DNA is TGTGCCAGCAGCGTAGACGGGGGTAACGGAAACACCATATATTTT. Its translation: CASSVDGGNGNTIYF. The chain employs TRBV9 and TRBJ1-3; the D gene is possibly TRBD1 (5 bases). The germline V and J ends were trimmed by 0 bases and 4 bases, with 11 bases remaining between them. This CDR3 has 15 residues. Germline loops: CDR1 SGDLS, CDR2 YYNGEE.

This CDR3 is CASSTRSLASDGYTF. The CDR3 DNA sequence: TGTGCCAGCAGTACTCGGTCCCTAGCCTCTGATGGCTACACCTTC. This chain connects TRBV28 to TRBJ1-2; D is unresolved. V was pared by 5 bases and J by 6 bases, with 19 bases between. CDR3 length: 15 amino acids. Germline V gene data show CDR1 as MDHEN and CDR2 as SYDVKM.

This clone turned up a few times. V is TRBV11-2 and J is TRBJ2-5; possible D gene TRBD2, 6 bases. The germline CDR1 and CDR2 sequences are SGHAT and FQNNGV. V lost 5 bases and J 4 bases, leaving 14 bases between the germline ends. The CDR3 contains 14 residues. CDR3 sequence reads: CASSALTRGETQYF. The CDR3 nucleotides are TGTGCCAGCAGCGCCCTGACTAGAGGAGAGACCCAGTACTTC.

The chain joins TRBV19 to TRBJ1-1; 9 bases agree with TRBD1. The CDR3 runs to 15 residues. Germline CDR1 LNHDA, CDR2 SQIVND (reference sequence). V trimming: 5 bases; J trimming: 4 bases; junction bases outside the gene matches: 8. Written as DNA, the CDR3 is TGTGCCAGTAGTTTTCGGACAGGGGCGACCACTGAAGCTTTCTTT. Its protein is CASSFRTGATTEAFF.

The chain has TRBV29-1 and TRBJ2-2, with D possibly being TRBD1 (5 bases). This CDR3 is built from 13 residues. Germline V gene lookup returns CDR1 SQVTM and CDR2 ANQGSEA. The V and J ends lost 4 bases and 5 bases respectively, with 11 bases between them. CDR3 loop: CSVGQTRTGELFF. The DNA of the CDR3 is TGCAGCGTTGGACAGACAAGAACCGGGGAGCTGTTTTTT.

This rearrangement joins TRBV12-3 or TRBV12-4 to TRBJ2-1; no clear D. V dropped 6 bases and J dropped 7 bases, with 10 bases sitting between them. This CDR3 region has 12 residues. The CDR3 bases are TGTGCCAGCAGAACCATAGTTAATGAGCAGTTCTTC. This encodes CASRTIVNEQFF.

V and J are TRBV3-1 (or the pseudogene TRBV3-2) and TRBJ1-4, with D tentatively TRBD1 (6 bases). The CDR3 extends over 15 amino acids. From germline, CDR1 is LGHDT and CDR2 YNNKEL (reference sequence). The V gene lost 3 bases and the J gene lost 5 bases, with 13 bases spanning the gap. As DNA, the CDR3 is TGTGCCAGCAGCCAGGTGGACAGAGGAAATGAAAAACTGTTTTTT. Translated, it gives CASSQVDRGNEKLFF.

This clone appeared a few times. The V gene is TRBV6-5, the J gene TRBJ2-5; 7 bases agree with TRBD1. The CDR3 spans 13 residues. CDR1 is MNHEY, CDR2 SVGAGI, per germline. The ends lost 8 bases at V and 5 bases at J; junction bases unmatched: 8. The CDR3 here is CASGWQGDETQYF. For the CDR3, the DNA is TGTGCCAGCGGTTGGCAGGGGGATGAGACCCAGTACTTC.

The chain links TRBV27 to TRBJ1-4, with D uncertain. The germline V gene has CDR1 MNHEY and CDR2 SMNVEV (reference sequence). V lost 2 bases and J 7 bases, leaving 14 bases between the germline ends. This CDR3 is built from 15 residues. CDR3 sequence reads: CASSLGQVVGEKLFF. CDR3 bases: TGTGCCAGCAGTTTAGGGCAGGTAGTTGGTGAAAAACTGTTTTTT.

The rearrangement joins TRBV9 to TRBJ1-3; D is uncertain. V was cut by 0 bases and J by 2 bases, with 12 bases left in between. The CDR3 is made up of 16 amino acids. Germline V gene lookup returns CDR1 SGDLS and CDR2 YYNGEE. CDR3 sequence reads: CASSVAGGFPGNTIYF. The CDR3 bases are TGTGCCAGCAGCGTAGCCGGCGGATTTCCTGGAAACACCATATATTTT.